The source of this T cell receptor beta chain is a study of sequential checkpoint blockade in melanoma. About the study: Randomization was 1:1 between first-line nivolumab→ipilimumab and ipilimumab→nivolumab. After both sequences, patients received maintenance nivolumab.

Clones were sequenced by immunoSEQ multiplex PCR, and TCRdb holds only the in-frame ones, with some missing. The sample lists 15,000 to 20,000 clones; about 70% were seen once. Noted treatment: randomized to nivolumab then ipilimumab (arm A) or the reverse (arm B). None of the patients previously received DNA-damaging chemotherapy. From thawed PBMCs, live CD3+CD8+ cells negative for CD19 and CD56 were sorted. CDR1 MRHNA and CDR2 SNTAGT come from the germline V gene. V gave up 6 bases and J gave up 5 bases, with 14 bases separating them. This CDR3 has 13 residues. The chain uses TRBV6-4 and TRBJ2-7; D is possibly TRBD1 (6 bases). The sample in question was CD8+ T cells sorted from blood (inferred from file names), obtained from a patient given nivolumab and ipilimumab in sequence. The receptor was derived from a human donor with melanoma. The CDR3: CASSRTEEDEQYF. CDR3 coding DNA: TGTGCCAGCAGCAGGACAGAAGAGGACGAGCAGTACTTC.